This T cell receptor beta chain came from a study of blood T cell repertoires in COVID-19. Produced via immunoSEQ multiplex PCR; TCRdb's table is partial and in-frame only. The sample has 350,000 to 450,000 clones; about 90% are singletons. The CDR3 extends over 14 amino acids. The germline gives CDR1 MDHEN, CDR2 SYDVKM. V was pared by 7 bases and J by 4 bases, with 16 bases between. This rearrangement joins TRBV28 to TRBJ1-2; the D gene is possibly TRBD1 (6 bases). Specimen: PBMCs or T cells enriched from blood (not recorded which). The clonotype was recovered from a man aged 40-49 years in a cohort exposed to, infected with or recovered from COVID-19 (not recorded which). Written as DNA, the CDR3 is TGTGCCAGCACCTTGGTTCAGGGGAGCTATGGCTACACCTTC. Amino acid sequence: CASTLVQGSYGYTF.